The 24 T cell receptor beta chains in this list originate from one sample, sequenced in a study of T cells in tuberculosis. Some clones are missing from TCRdb's copy, which holds only in-frame ones; the method was immunoSEQ multiplex PCR. The sample holds about 7,700 clones, around 93% seen once. The sequencing input was PBMCs. The receptors stem from an adult with tuberculosis.

The gene calls are TRBV6-5 and TRBJ2-3; no reliable D call. From germline, CDR1 is MNHEY and CDR2 SVGAGI. V was pared by 7 bases and J by 2 bases, with 13 bases between. CDR3 length equals 14 residues. The CDR3 DNA reads as TGTGCCAGCACCTCAGCGCGCCCCACAGATACGCAGTATTTT. Its protein is CASTSARPTDTQYF.

The chain joins TRBV7-8 to TRBJ2-1; 11 bases line up with TRBD2. The J segment lost 11 bases and the V segment lost 7 bases, leaving 16 bases of the junction unmatched. From germline, CDR1 is SGHVS and CDR2 FQNEAQ. This CDR3 is built from 16 residues. The CDR3 loop is CASTEPTSGITMKQFF. CDR3 bases: TGTGCCAGCACCGAACCGACTAGCGGGATTACAATGAAGCAGTTCTTC.

The sample holds one count of this clone. V is TRBV7-9 and J is TRBJ1-1; 7 bases map to TRBD1. In germline, CDR1 is SEHNR, CDR2 FQNEAQ (reference sequence). CDR3 length: 14 amino acids. The ends lost 5 bases at V and 1 base at J; junction bases unmatched: 4. The CDR3 nucleotides are TGTGCCAGCAGCCCTGGGACAGCGAACACTGAAGCTTTCTTT. Its protein is CASSPGTANTEAFF.

The genes are TRBV6-5 and TRBJ2-3, with a weak D call TRBD2 (6 bases). The ends were cut back, 2 bases at V and 4 bases at J, with 13 bases in the middle. The germline V gene has CDR1 MNHEY and CDR2 SVGAGI. This CDR3 is 15 amino acids long. CDR3 sequence: CASSYIGTSADTQYF. The CDR3 DNA follows: TGTGCCAGCAGTTACATCGGGACTTCTGCAGATACGCAGTATTTT.

V and J are TRBV29-1 and TRBJ1-1; D perhaps matches TRBD1 (6 bases). V lost 6 bases and J 0 bases, leaving 11 bases between the germline ends. This CDR3 region has 13 residues. Germline V gene sequence: CDR1 SQVTM, CDR2 ANQGSEA. The CDR3 loop is CSVEQGMNTEAFF. The CDR3 DNA is TGCAGCGTAGAACAGGGAATGAACACTGAAGCTTTCTTT. Filled out from reference TRBV29-1 and TRBJ1-1, the complete variable domain reads SAVISQKPSRDICQRGTSLTIQCQVDSQVTMMFWYRQQPGQSLTLIATANQGSEATYESGFVIDKFPISRPNLTFSTLTVSNMSPEDSSIYLCSVEQGMNTEAFFGQGTRLTVV.

The gene calls are TRBV7-6 and TRBJ1-1; D is ambiguous. CDR1 is SGHVS and CDR2 is FNYEAQ in the germline V gene. The CDR3 has 15 residues. V lost 3 bases, J lost 0 bases, and 11 bases lay in between. CDR3 DNA: TGTGCCAGCAGCTTGGGAGCGCGGCTGAACACTGAAGCTTTCTTT. Its protein is CASSLGARLNTEAFF.

This rearrangement joins TRBV2 to TRBJ1-4; TRBD1 aligns across 8 bases. In germline, CDR1 is SNHLY, CDR2 FYNNEI. Germline trimming cut 8 bases from V and 4 bases from J; bases unmatched to any gene: 9. The CDR3 sequence is 15 residues long. Written as DNA, the CDR3 is TGTGCCAGCGCGGAAACGGGACAGGTTAATGAAAAACTGTTTTTT. Protein sequence: CASAETGQVNEKLFF.

This clone was counted a single time. The chain combines TRBV15 with TRBJ1-1; a possible D gene is TRBD1 (6 bases). The CDR3 consists of 15 residues. V shed 3 bases and J shed 1 base, with 12 bases lying between them. Germline V gene lookup returns CDR1 LNHNV and CDR2 YYDKDF (reference sequence). CDR3 region: CATSSMGTSNTEAFF. The CDR3 region has the DNA TGTGCCACCAGCAGTATGGGGACATCGAACACTGAAGCTTTCTTT.

This chain joins TRBV9 and TRBJ2-6, with TRBD1 matching over 10 bases. Germline lookup yields CDR1 SGDLS and CDR2 YYNGEE. The CDR3 contains 18 residues. The trim removed 0 bases at V and 1 base at J, leaving 4 bases unmatched. The CDR3 here is CASSVERTGGSGANVLTF. CDR3 DNA sequence: TGTGCCAGCAGCGTAGAGAGGACAGGGGGATCTGGGGCCAACGTCCTGACTTTC.

This chain connects TRBV19 to TRBJ1-5, with unresolved D. This CDR3 spans 17 amino acids. Looked up from germline, CDR1 is LNHDA and CDR2 is SQIVND (reference sequence). V was shortened by 1 base and J by 0 bases, with 13 bases between the two germline ends. The CDR3 DNA follows: TGTGCCAGTAGTATAGGAGGGTGGGCTTATAGCAATCAGCCCCAGCATTTT. Protein product: CASSIGGWAYSNQPQHF. Full variable domain (outside the CDR3, taken from reference TRBV19 and TRBJ1-5): DGGITQSPKYLFRKEGQNVTLSCEQNLNHDAMYWYRQDPGQGLRLIYYSQIVNDFQKGDIAEGYSVSREKKESFPLTVTSAQKNPTAFYLCASSIGGWAYSNQPQHFGDGTRLSIL.

J is TRBJ2-5 and V is TRBV6-5, with TRBD1 matching over 8 bases. The CDR3 runs 16 residues. Unmatched junction bases numbered 6, after V lost 2 bases and J lost 1 base. The germline V gene has CDR1 MNHEY and CDR2 SVGAGI. CDR3 sequence reads: CASSYHLQGAQETQYF. The CDR3 DNA is TGTGCCAGCAGTTACCATCTTCAGGGGGCCCAAGAGACCCAGTACTTC.

The chain links TRBV7-4 to TRBJ1-3; D is ambiguous. This CDR3 spans 17 amino acids. V was clipped by 4 bases and J by 0 bases, with 16 bases between them. The germline V gene has CDR1 SGHVT and CDR2 SQSDAQ. Here the CDR3 reads CASSSFFVPSSGNTIYF. The CDR3 region has the DNA TGTGCCAGCAGCTCTTTTTTCGTTCCCTCCTCTGGAAACACCATATATTTT. The variable domain in full, with the rest retrieved from reference TRBV7-4 and TRBJ1-3, is GAGVSQSPRYKVAKRGRDVALRCDSISGHVTLYWYRQTLGQGSEVLTYSQSDAQRDKSGRPSGRFSAERPERSVSTLKIQRTEQGDSAVYLCASSSFFVPSSGNTIYFGEGSWLTVV.

V usage is TRBV5-3 and J usage is TRBJ1-5; 7 bases map to TRBD1. TRBV5-3 is an ORF; its function is uncertain. The CDR3 loop spans 16 amino acids. V shed 5 bases and J 2 bases; nucleotides not matched to a gene: 10. In DNA form, the CDR3 reads TGTGCCAGAAGGCAGACCCCAGGGGGTCGCAATCAGCCCCAGCATTTT. It yields the protein CARRQTPGGRNQPQHF.

The chain couples TRBV7-3 to TRBJ2-5, with 9 bases aligning to TRBD1. The trim removed 5 bases at V and 3 bases at J, leaving 4 bases unmatched. The CDR3 contains 14 residues. Germline lookup yields CDR1 SGHTA and CDR2 FQGTGA. CDR3 nucleotide sequence: TGTGCCAGCAGCCCGGACAGGGGCAAAGAGACCCAGTACTTC. Protein: CASSPDRGKETQYF. Together with reference TRBV7-3 and TRBJ2-5, the CDR3 gives the full variable domain: GAGVSQTPSNKVTEKGKYVELRCDPISGHTALYWYRQSLGQGPEFLIYFQGTGAADDSGLPNDRFFAVRPEGSVSTLKIQRTERGDSAVYLCASSPDRGKETQYFGPGTRLLVL.

Written as DNA, the CDR3 is TGTGCCAGCAGTGAAGCGCTGGACAGGGTCGAGGAGACCCAGTACTTC. This codes for CASSEALDRVEETQYF. The chain combines TRBV2 with TRBJ2-5; the match to TRBD1 covers 8 bases. The CDR3 runs to 16 residues. Trimming took 0 bases from V and 5 from J; bases not matched to a gene: 8. Per the germline V gene, CDR1 is SNHLY and CDR2 is FYNNEI.

The rearrangement joins TRBV29-1 to TRBJ2-3, with D maybe TRBD2 (6 bases). In germline, CDR1 is SQVTM, CDR2 ANQGSEA. CDR3 length: 12 residues. V was shortened by 5 bases and J by 3 bases, with 9 bases between the two germline ends. The DNA for the CDR3 is TGCAGCGTTTTAGCGGTGACAGATACGCAGTATTTT. This gives the protein CSVLAVTDTQYF.

The chain couples TRBV4-1 to TRBJ2-7; perhaps TRBD2 as D (5 bases). The CDR3 has 16 amino acids. Trimming removed 6 bases at V and 2 bases at J, with 20 bases between. In germline, CDR1 is MGHRA, CDR2 YSYEKL. For the CDR3, the DNA is TGCGCCAGCAGGGGGTGGACTGGAAAACAAACCTACGAGCAGTACTTC. This encodes CASRGWTGKQTYEQYF.

Written as DNA, the CDR3 is TGTGCCAGCACCAAACAGGTAACTCCCTACTACGAGCAGTACTTC. Its translation: CASTKQVTPYYEQYF. The J gene is TRBJ2-7, the V gene TRBV6-4, with D possibly TRBD1 on 5 matching bases. The V end lost 7 bases, the J end lost 3 bases, and 19 bases lay between the germline ends. The CDR3 consists of 15 residues. In germline, CDR1 is MRHNA, CDR2 SNTAGT.

The chain has TRBV7-2 and TRBJ2-2; 9 nucleotides match TRBD1. CDR3 length equals 15 residues. Trimming at V came to 6 bases and at J to 3 bases, leaving 5 bases not matched to a gene. Germline V gene lookup returns CDR1 SGHTA and CDR2 FQGNSA. The CDR3 DNA follows: TGTGCCAGCAGGCTAGACAGGGGGTACACCGGGGAGCTGTTTTTT. Amino acid sequence: CASRLDRGYTGELFF.

The chain has TRBV7-9 and TRBJ1-5; perhaps TRBD1 as D (5 bases). Trimming stripped 4 bases from V and 7 bases from J, with 11 bases between. Looked up from germline, CDR1 is SEHNR and CDR2 is FQNEAQ (reference sequence). This CDR3 is 13 amino acids long. The CDR3 coding sequence is TGTGCCAGCAGCTCCGGGGGGAACCAGCCCCAGCATTTT. It is translated as CASSSGGNQPQHF.

A single count supports this clone. The chain employs TRBV7-7 and TRBJ1-2; 9 nucleotides agree with TRBD1. Germline-derived CDR1 and CDR2 are SSHAT and FNYEAQ (reference sequence). The CDR3 runs to 14 residues. Trimming at V came to 5 bases and at J to 4 bases, leaving 5 bases not matched to a gene. The CDR3 DNA reads TGTGCCAGCAGCGGAGACAGGGGGACCTATGGCTACACCTTC. This gives the protein CASSGDRGTYGYTF.

This clone was seen a few times. This rearrangement joins TRBV4-2 to TRBJ1-1; 8 bases are a match to TRBD1. Germline CDR1 LGHNA, CDR2 YNFKEQ. Unmatched junction bases numbered 2, after V lost 4 bases and J lost 10 bases. This CDR3 has 11 residues. In DNA, the CDR3 is TGTGCCAGCAGCCGGGACAGGATAGCTTTCTTT. Protein sequence: CASSRDRIAFF.

The chain couples TRBV5-4 to TRBJ1-2; D ambiguous. CDR3 length equals 13 residues. The germline V gene encodes CDR1 SGHNT and CDR2 YYREEE (reference sequence). V lost 10 bases, J lost 2 bases, and 15 bases lay in between. CDR3 in DNA: TGTGCCTGCTTCTCTGTGGAGAACTATGGCTACACCTTC. This translates into CACFSVENYGYTF.

This clone turned up a few times. CDR3 nucleotides: TGCGCCAGCAGCTTAGGGACTACAGACAATGAGCAGTTCTTC. It codes for CASSLGTTDNEQFF. This chain connects TRBV5-1 to TRBJ2-1; 7 bases fit TRBD2. This CDR3 comprises 14 residues. Trimming at V came to 2 bases and at J to 5 bases, leaving 4 bases not matched to a gene. Germline assignment: CDR1 SGHRS and CDR2 YFSETQ.